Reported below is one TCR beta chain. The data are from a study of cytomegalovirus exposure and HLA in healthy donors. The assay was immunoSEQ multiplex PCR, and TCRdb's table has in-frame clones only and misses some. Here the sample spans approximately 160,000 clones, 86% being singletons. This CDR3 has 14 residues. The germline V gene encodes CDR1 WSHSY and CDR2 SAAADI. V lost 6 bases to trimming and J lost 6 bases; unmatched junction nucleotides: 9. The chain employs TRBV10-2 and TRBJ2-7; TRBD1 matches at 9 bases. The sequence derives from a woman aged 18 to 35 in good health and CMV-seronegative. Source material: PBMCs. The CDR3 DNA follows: TGCGCCAGCAGCTGGACAGGGGCAATATCCGAGCAGTACTTC. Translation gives CASSWTGAISEQYF.